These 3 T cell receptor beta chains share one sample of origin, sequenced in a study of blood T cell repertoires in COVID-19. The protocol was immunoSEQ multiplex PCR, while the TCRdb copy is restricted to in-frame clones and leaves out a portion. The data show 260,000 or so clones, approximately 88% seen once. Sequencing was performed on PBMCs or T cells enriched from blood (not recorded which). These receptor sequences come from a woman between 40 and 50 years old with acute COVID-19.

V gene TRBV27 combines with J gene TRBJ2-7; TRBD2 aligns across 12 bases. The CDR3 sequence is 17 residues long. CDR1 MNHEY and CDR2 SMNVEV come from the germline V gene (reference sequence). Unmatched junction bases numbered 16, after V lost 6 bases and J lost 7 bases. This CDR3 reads CASSPLGASGRAEEQYV. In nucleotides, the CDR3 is TGTGCCAGCAGCCCCTTGGGGGCTAGCGGGAGGGCTGAAGAGCAGTACGTC.

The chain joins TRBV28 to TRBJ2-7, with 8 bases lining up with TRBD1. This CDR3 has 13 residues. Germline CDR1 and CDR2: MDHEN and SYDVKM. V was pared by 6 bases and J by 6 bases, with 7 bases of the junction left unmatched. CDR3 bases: TGTGCCAGCAGGCCCGGGACAGGAGGCGAGCAGTACTTC. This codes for CASRPGTGGEQYF. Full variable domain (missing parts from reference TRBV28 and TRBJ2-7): DVKVTQSSRYLVKRTGEKVFLECVQDMDHENMFWYRQDPGLGLRLIYFSYDVKMKEKGDIPEGYSVSREKKERFSLILESASTNQTSMYLCASRPGTGGEQYFGPGTRLTVT.

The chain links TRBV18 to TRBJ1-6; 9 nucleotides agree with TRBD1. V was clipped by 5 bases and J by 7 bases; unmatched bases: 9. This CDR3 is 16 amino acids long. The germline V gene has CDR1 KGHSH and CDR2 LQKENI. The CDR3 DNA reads TGTGCCAGCTCATCTTCTGGACAGGGGACGAATTCACCCCTCCACTTT. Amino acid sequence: CASSSSGQGTNSPLHF.